This T cell receptor beta chain was sequenced in a study of beta chain features in type 1 diabetes. Isolated RNA was reverse transcribed in full, so expressed TCRB transcripts were sequenced. Sequenced by immunoSEQ multiplex PCR; TCRdb stores in-frame clones only, minus some. In the table there are hundreds of thousands of clones, over 12% of which are singletons. Each of the CD4+ naive, central memory, regulatory and stem cell-like memory populations was sorted via CD45RO/CCR7/CD25/CD127/CD95/CD27. All sorted populations exceeded 95% purity. In the case of this clone: What it binds is not known.

From germline, CDR1 is LGHNA and CDR2 YNFKEQ. The CDR3 is made up of 15 amino acids. With 0 bases removed from V and 0 bases from J, the gap between germline ends came to 7 bases. General study points: VDJ junctions in type 1 diabetes patients carried more deletions and fewer insertions. Short templates might get an advantage during PCR, and this would be equal in patients and controls. Moderate but significant shortening of TCRB CDR3s was recorded in all four CD4+ subsets from Type 1 diabetes patients.

The sequenced sample was naive CD4+ T cells from blood. The gene calls are TRBV4-2 and TRBJ2-3; D unclear. The sequence was obtained from a man aged 18 to 35 with type 1 diabetes. The CDR3 nucleotides are TGTGCCAGCAGCCAAGAACCCGTCAGCACAGATACGCAGTATTTT. This sequence encodes CASSQEPVSTDTQYF.